What follows describes a single T cell receptor beta chain. The antigen it recognizes is unknown. The input lacks base qualities; no much larger clone sits a single base away. Libraries came from 5' RACE. For sequencing, an Illumina HiSeq 2500 was employed. A second PCR of roughly 7 to 11 cycles was performed with a sample-barcoded 5' primer and a J-beta primer mix. A template-switch 5' adaptor carrying 12 random nucleotides introduced a unique molecular identifier onto each TCR beta cDNA molecule. At least 3 million CDR3-containing paired-end reads were obtained from each sample. The Mint cDNA synthesis kit, primed by a TRBC-specific oligonucleotide, was used to synthesize first-strand cDNA from all RNA. After uracil-DNA glycosylase treatment, a first 18-cycle PCR used universal primers M1SS and BC2_uni_R on all cDNA. Processing in the source paper ran as follows. Normalization of each sample was performed by random selection of 1 million high-quality reads, each carrying a distinct molecular identifier. Reads sharing molecular identifiers were discarded rather than binned into consensus sequences. MiTCR, run with a Q25 quality threshold and the strictest error-elimination algorithm, handled CDR3 identification, clonotype clustering and error correction. Lower-bound total TCR beta diversity was estimated with a nonparametric unseen species model using Euler transformation. TCRdb itself trimmed the public reads at Q25 with fastp, ran MiXCR and retained productive beta chains. Records with the same CDR3 protein are collapsed into one entry carrying the most frequent genes and DNA. What appears here as the V and J calls and clone size reflects TCRdb's work, not the paper's. In this sample the table shows about a million distinct CDR3 sequences, roughly half of which occur a single time. The ten largest account for 20% to 25% of the sample.

These data belong to a study of blood T cells in healthy people across ages (dated by TCRdb to the mid-2010s). With respect to the entire study: In model experiments, roughly one uniquely barcoded TCR beta cDNA molecule per two T cells was captured by template switching. Using deep sequencing normalized with unique cDNA molecular identifiers, the study measured how TCR beta repertoire diversity changes with age. The donors were split into four age groups: young (average 16 years), middle-aged (about 40), aged (approximately 60) and long-lived (about 82). To avoid experimental bias, donors of different ages were spread randomly across the sequencing lanes. For two donors (one aged 18 to 30 and one aged 80 or older), the study analyzed two additional independent replicas of 1 million unique cDNA reads from the same blood draw.

Reading from cysteine to phenylalanine, the CDR3 counts 15 amino acids. The kept DNA is CDR3 alone, 45 bases in frame from the first base. Sequences MDHEN (CDR1) and SYDVKM (CDR2) are obtained from the germline V gene. Trimming takes 4 bases off V and 6 bases off J; junction bases not matched to a gene: 9. Systemically healthy Caucasian individuals from Russia, roughly 40 in total and aged roughly 6 to 100 years, were included as donors. Each donor gave ten milliliters of peripheral blood, drawn into EDTA-treated Vacutainer tubes. Ficoll-Paque density-gradient centrifugation was used to isolate PBMCs, with at least 7 million per sample. Total RNA was extracted from PBMCs with Trizol reagent, with at least 5 micrograms obtained per sample. Naive CD45RAhigh/CD27high T cell percentages were measured by flow cytometry on a PBMC aliquot from every donor. General conclusions and limits of the study: Because the CMV infection status of the donors was unknown, age-related changes in expanded clonotypes may potentially have been confounded. Bulk unsorted PBMC profiling prevented conclusive comparison of naive and antigen-experienced compartments. Compared with the aged group, more naive CD4+ T cells, fewer expanded clones and increased TCR diversity were shown by the long-lived group, suggesting age selection. As age increased, observed TCR beta diversity per million T cells dropped in a roughly linear way, and a significant reduction was already evident by age 40. Estimates of total diversity based on one million sequenced T cells were considered lower bounds and underestimates. Observed TCR beta diversity correlated strongly with the percentage of naive T cells measured by flow cytometry.

Sequenced material: blood. This receptor was taken from a woman aged 55-70 years in good health. The chain was built from TRBV28 and TRBJ1-5; the central 7 bases match TRBD1. The CDR3 region: CASSSDKGAGQPQHF. The DNA sequence is given as TGTGCCAGCAGTTCCGACAAGGGGGCCGGTCAGCCCCAGCATTTT.